This TCR beta chain was observed in a study of blood T cells in healthy people across ages. Combining a sample-barcoded 5' primer with a J-beta primer mix, a second PCR ran for roughly 6 to 12 cycles. Every single cDNA molecule received a tag from a template-switch adaptor with 12 random nucleotides. From the 5' RACE reads, TCRdb called clonotypes with MiXCR, one entry per CDR3 protein. The data contain 710,000 or so distinct CDR3 sequences, about 20% of them seen just once; the ten biggest clones take up under 25%. The table lists this clonotype with a few counts. The J segment lost 10 bases and the V segment lost 0 bases, leaving 7 bases of the junction unmatched. Germline V gene lookup returns CDR1 MGHRA and CDR2 YSYEKL. The CDR3 extends over 15 amino acids.

The sequencing input was blood. This chain links TRBV4-1 with TRBJ1-1, with 11 bases identical to TRBD1. This sequence originates from a man in his sixties or seventies in good health. The CDR3 loop reads CASSQDGDRGWSAFF. CDR3 coding DNA: TGCGCCAGCAGCCAAGATGGGGACAGGGGGTGGTCAGCTTTCTTT.